These T cell receptor beta chains were read from a single sample in a study of cytomegalovirus exposure and HLA in healthy donors. The protocol was immunoSEQ multiplex PCR, while the TCRdb copy is restricted to in-frame clones and leaves out a portion. The sample has about 150,000 clones; 65% to 85% are singletons. Sample: PBMCs. Receptor source: a woman aged 40 to 50 in good health and CMV-seropositive. The CDR3 runs from the conserved cysteine through the conserved F or W. The D gene is left open where the match is weak. The size entry is marked missing in some rows and otherwise reads once, few, many or a size class.

TRBV19	TRBJ2-7	-	TRBD1	CASSIGTVYEQYF	TGTGCCAGTAGTATCGGGACAGTCTACGAGCAGTACTTC
TRBV28	TRBJ1-1	-	-	CASTSPDTEAFF	TGTGCCAGCACCTCCCCCGACACTGAAGCTTTCTTT
TRBV25-1	TRBJ2-7	-	TRBD2	CASGTSGSYEQYF	TGTGCCAGCGGGACTAGCGGGAGTTACGAGCAGTACTTC
TRBV30	TRBJ2-7	-	-	CAWSGQGYEQYF	TGTGCCTGGAGTGGGCAGGGTTACGAGCAGTACTTC
TRBV5-1	TRBJ2-1	-	TRBD2	CASSLAGTSGYNEQFF	TGCGCCAGCAGCTTAGCCGGGACTAGCGGGTACAATGAGCAGTTCTTC
TRBV19	TRBJ1-2	-	TRBD1	CASSIGQGGYGYTF	TGTGCCAGTAGTATAGGACAGGGAGGCTATGGCTACACCTTC
TRBV5-1	TRBJ2-5	few	TRBD1	CASSPTGTGTKTQYF	TGCGCCAGCAGCCCAACCGGGACAGGGACGAAGACCCAGTACTTC
TRBV19	TRBJ2-3	-	-	CASSIGRGTSTDTQYF	TGTGCCAGTAGTATCGGTCGAGGCACTAGCACAGATACGCAGTATTTT
TRBV6-6	TRBJ1-2	-	-	CASSYQGIGYGYTF	TGTGCCAGCAGTTACCAGGGTATCGGCTATGGCTACACCTTC
TRBV12-5	TRBJ2-2	once	-	CASGQTEHTGELFF	TGTGCTAGTGGACAGACAGAACACACCGGGGAGCTGTTTTTT
TRBV7-9	TRBJ2-3	-	TRBD2	CASRGTSGEGKYF	TGTGCCAGCAGAGGCACTAGCGGGGAGGGGAAGTATTTT
TRBV27	TRBJ2-1	-	-	CASSLGGLPGNEQFF	TGTGCCAGCAGTTTAGGGGGACTTCCCGGCAATGAGCAGTTCTTC
TRBV5-1	TRBJ2-1	-	TRBD2	CASSLDTSGALFF	TGCGCCAGCAGCTTGGATACTAGCGGGGCTTTGTTCTTC
TRBV5-1	TRBJ2-1	-	-	CASSLDVAKNYNEQFF	TGCGCCAGCAGCTTGGATGTAGCGAAAAACTACAATGAGCAGTTCTTC
TRBV9	TRBJ2-3	-	TRBD1	CASSVAGGQGYTDTQYF	TGTGCCAGCAGCGTAGCAGGAGGACAGGGATACACAGATACGCAGTATTTT
TRBV5-1	TRBJ2-1	-	-	CASSLEQSYNEQFF	TGCGCCAGCAGCTTGGAACAGTCCTACAATGAGCAGTTCTTC
TRBV27	TRBJ2-6	-	-	CASSFEGVGANVLTF	TGTGCCAGCAGTTTTGAAGGGGTCGGGGCCAACGTCCTGACTTTC
TRBV2	TRBJ2-3	-	-	CATAVADLTDTQYF	TGTGCGACAGCGGTAGCGGACCTCACAGATACGCAGTATTTT
TRBV9	TRBJ1-1	-	-	CASSVTARTEAFF	TGTGCCAGCAGCGTAACCGCTAGGACTGAAGCTTTCTTT
TRBV11-3	TRBJ2-2	-	TRBD2	CASSLALAGAVGELFF	TGTGCCAGCAGCTTAGCTCTAGCGGGAGCGGTCGGGGAGCTGTTTTTT
TRBV27	TRBJ2-1	-	TRBD1	CASSRTGVDEQFF	TGTGCCAGCAGCCGGACAGGCGTCGATGAGCAGTTCTTC
TRBV18	TRBJ1-5	-	-	CASSETYSNQPQHF	TGTGCCAGCTCAGAGACATATAGCAATCAGCCCCAGCATTTT
TRBV11-1	TRBJ1-1	-	-	CASSPSDREAFF	TGTGCCAGCAGCCCGTCTGACAGGGAAGCTTTCTTT
TRBV7-9	TRBJ2-7	few	TRBD2	CASSPRLAKSGEQYF	TGTGCCAGCAGCCCCAGACTAGCTAAGAGTGGTGAGCAGTACTTC
TRBV5-4	TRBJ2-3	-	-	CASSLVVAGADTQYF	TGTGCCAGCAGCTTGGTCGTGGCGGGGGCGGATACGCAGTATTTT
TRBV2	TRBJ2-2	-	TRBD2	CASTHSGGNTGELFF	TGTGCCAGCACCCATAGCGGGGGGAACACCGGGGAGCTGTTTTTT
TRBV29-1	TRBJ2-7	few	-	CSARHESSYEQYF	TGCAGCGCCCGCCATGAGAGCTCCTACGAGCAGTACTTC
TRBV9	TRBJ1-1	-	TRBD1	CASSPTPGQGASTEAFF	TGTGCCAGCAGCCCAACCCCCGGACAGGGGGCGAGCACTGAAGCTTTCTTT
TRBV9	TRBJ1-1	-	TRBD1	CASSAQGAVNTEAFF	TGTGCCAGCAGCGCCCAGGGGGCGGTGAACACTGAAGCTTTCTTT
TRBV7-9	TRBJ1-2	-	TRBD1	CASSLAGTGDGYTF	TGTGCCAGCAGCTTAGCTGGGACAGGGGATGGCTACACCTTC
TRBV30	TRBJ2-7	-	-	CAWSGGPVYEQYF	TGTGCCTGGAGCGGGGGTCCGGTCTACGAGCAGTACTTC
TRBV2	TRBJ1-2	-	-	CASSDQGHYGYTF	TGTGCCAGCAGTGACCAGGGGCACTATGGCTACACCTTC
TRBV7-7	TRBJ2-7	-	TRBD2	CASSVAPLAGSFPGEQYF	TGTGCTAGCAGCGTAGCCCCACTAGCGGGATCTTTCCCCGGGGAGCAGTACTTC
TRBV19	TRBJ1-1	-	-	CASSIGRDNRNTEAFF	TGTGCCAGTAGTATAGGCCGGGATAACAGGAACACTGAAGCTTTCTTT
TRBV6-1	TRBJ2-3	-	TRBD2	CASSERTPDIAVAGRTDTQYF	TGTGCCAGCAGTGAAAGAACCCCCGATATCGCCGTAGCGGGAAGAACAGATACGCAGTATTTT
TRBV5-1	TRBJ1-5	-	-	CASSEPPTWRDSSKHSNQPQHF	TGCGCCAGCAGCGAGCCGCCGACGTGGAGGGACTCCAGTAAGCATAGCAATCAGCCCCAGCATTTT
TRBV9	TRBJ2-1	once	TRBD2	CASSVDHGRDNEQFF	TGTGCCAGCAGCGTAGATCATGGGAGGGACAATGAGCAGTTCTTC
TRBV28	TRBJ1-2	-	-	CASSLRQKGYTF	TGTGCCAGCAGTTTACGTCAGAAGGGCTACACCTTC
TRBV6-1	TRBJ1-1	-	-	CASVGVNTEAFF	TGTGCCAGCGTGGGCGTGAACACTGAAGCTTTCTTT
TRBV18	TRBJ2-7	once	TRBD2	CASSPGTKTWEQYF	TGTGCCAGCTCACCAGGGACTAAGACGTGGGAGCAGTACTTC